This T cell receptor beta chain was profiled in a study of cytomegalovirus exposure and HLA in healthy donors. Germline V gives CDR1 LNHDA, CDR2 SQIVND (reference sequence). The V end lost 5 bases, the J end lost 4 bases, and 18 bases lay between the germline ends. The CDR3 consists of 16 residues. PCR involved 60 Vbeta and 13 Jbeta primers. Method: immunoSEQ multiplex PCR; TCRdb's copy keeps in-frame clones and lacks some. The repertoire holds roughly 140,000 clones, about 73% seen once, with approximately 2.9% in the top ten. Sequenced sample: PBMCs. The chain employs TRBV19 and TRBJ1-5; the D gene is possibly TRBD1 (6 bases). This TCR was recovered from a man aged 40-49 years in good health and CMV-seropositive. CDR3 protein: CASSLTGSSRNQPQHF. The CDR3, as DNA: TGTGCCAGTAGTCTAACAGGGTCGTCGAGGAATCAGCCCCAGCATTTT.